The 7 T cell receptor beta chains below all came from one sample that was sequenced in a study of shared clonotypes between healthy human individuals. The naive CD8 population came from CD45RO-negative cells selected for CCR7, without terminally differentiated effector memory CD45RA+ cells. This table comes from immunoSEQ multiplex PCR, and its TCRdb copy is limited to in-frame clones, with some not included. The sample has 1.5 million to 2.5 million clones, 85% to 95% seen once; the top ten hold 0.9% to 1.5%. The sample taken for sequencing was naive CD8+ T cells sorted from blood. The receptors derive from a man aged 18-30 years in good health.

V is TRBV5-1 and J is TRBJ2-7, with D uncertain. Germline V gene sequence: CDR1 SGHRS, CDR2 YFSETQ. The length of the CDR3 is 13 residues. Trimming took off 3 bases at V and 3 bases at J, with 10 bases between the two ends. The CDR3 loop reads CASSWAVDYEQYF. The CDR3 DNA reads TGCGCCAGCAGCTGGGCCGTGGACTACGAGCAGTACTTC.

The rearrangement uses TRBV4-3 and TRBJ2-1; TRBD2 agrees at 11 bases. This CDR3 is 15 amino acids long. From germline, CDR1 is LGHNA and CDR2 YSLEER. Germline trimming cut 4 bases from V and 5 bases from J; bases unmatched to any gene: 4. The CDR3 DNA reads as TGCGCCAGCAGCCGATTACTAGCGGGAGACAATGAGCAGTTCTTC. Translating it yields CASSRLLAGDNEQFF.

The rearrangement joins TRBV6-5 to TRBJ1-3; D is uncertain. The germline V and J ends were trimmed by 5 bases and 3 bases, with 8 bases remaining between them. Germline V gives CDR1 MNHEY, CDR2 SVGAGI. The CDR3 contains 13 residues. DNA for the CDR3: TGTGCCAGCAGTCCCTGGAGTGGAAACACCATATATTTT. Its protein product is CASSPWSGNTIYF.

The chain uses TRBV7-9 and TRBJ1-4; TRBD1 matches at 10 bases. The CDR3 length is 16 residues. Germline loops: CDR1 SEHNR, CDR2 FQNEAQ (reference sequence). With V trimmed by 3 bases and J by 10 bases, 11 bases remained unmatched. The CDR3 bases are TGTGCCAGCAGCTTCGAAATTGGGACAGGGGAAGGAAAACTGTTTTTT. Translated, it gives CASSFEIGTGEGKLFF.

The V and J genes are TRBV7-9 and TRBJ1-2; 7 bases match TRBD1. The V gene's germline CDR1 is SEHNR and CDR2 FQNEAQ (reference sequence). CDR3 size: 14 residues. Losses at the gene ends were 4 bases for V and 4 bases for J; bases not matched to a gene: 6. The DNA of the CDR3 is TGTGCCAGCAGCTCTACCTGGGACAGCTATGGCTACACCTTC. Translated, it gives CASSSTWDSYGYTF.

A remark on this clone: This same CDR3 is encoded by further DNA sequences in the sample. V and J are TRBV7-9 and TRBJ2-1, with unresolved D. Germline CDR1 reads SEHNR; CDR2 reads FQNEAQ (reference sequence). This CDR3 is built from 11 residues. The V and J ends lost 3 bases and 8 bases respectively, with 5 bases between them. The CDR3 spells CASSFSDEQFF. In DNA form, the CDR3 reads TGTGCCAGCAGCTTCTCGGATGAGCAGTTCTTC. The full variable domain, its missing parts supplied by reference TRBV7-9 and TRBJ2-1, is DTGVSQNPRHKITKRGQNVTFRCDPISEHNRLYWYRQTLGQGPEFLTYFQNEAQLEKSRLLSDRFSAERPKGSFSTLEIQRTEQGDSAMYLCASSFSDEQFFGPGTRLTVL.

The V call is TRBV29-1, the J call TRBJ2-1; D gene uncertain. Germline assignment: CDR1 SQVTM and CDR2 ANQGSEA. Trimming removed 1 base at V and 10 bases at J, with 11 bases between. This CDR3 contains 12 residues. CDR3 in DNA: TGCAGCGTTGAAGGGTTGGATCCGGAGCAGTTCTTC. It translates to CSVEGLDPEQFF.